This T cell receptor (beta chain) was recorded in a study of T cell changes during pregnancy in multiple sclerosis. Germline-derived CDR1 and CDR2 are SGHRS and YFSETQ. V gave up 0 bases and J gave up 0 bases, with 15 bases separating them. The CDR3 spans 17 residues. Using immunoSEQ multiplex PCR, the repertoire was profiled, and TCRdb retains in-frame clones only, with some absent. In the table there are 30,000 to 50,000 clones, 90% of which are singletons. The material sequenced was CD4+ T cells from peripheral blood mononuclear cells, taken in the first trimester of pregnancy. V and J are TRBV5-1 and TRBJ1-2, with D unclear. The receptor's source is a female donor in good health, enrolled as a control in a pregnancy study. The CDR3 DNA follows: TGCGCCAGCAGCTTGGGGCTCCAGCAGAGGACTAACTATGGCTACACCTTC. Residues: CASSLGLQQRTNYGYTF.